This T cell receptor (beta chain) stems from a study of regulatory T cells in long-lasting Graves disease. Study conclusions and caveats: Persistent Graves' patients had lower TCR diversity than newly diagnosed ones.

This sample's time point: newly diagnosed GD, antithyroid drugs for less than 3 months. Following extraction of RNA from PBMCs, that RNA was used to make the TCR library. According to the study, TCR beta libraries were built with iRepertoire HTBI primers and CDR3-region Arm-PCR. TCRdb processed the multiplex PCR reads anew with MiXCR; each CDR3 protein has one entry. The table has some 370,000 distinct CDR3 sequences, 12% seen once. This clonotype came up a few times. The antigen is undetermined. These data also featured in a second study, about T cells in Graves' hyperthyroidism and ophthalmopathy. Per that study: First-round RT-PCR with HTBI primers amplified the TCR CDR3 region.

The source material was peripheral blood mononuclear cells (PBMCs), sampled at new diagnosis, from a patient treated with antithyroid drugs. The source is a woman aged 18-29 years with Graves disease.

The CDR3 DNA sequence: TGTGCCAGCAGTATCCTGAGACTAGCGGGGGGGCCAGAGACCCAGTACTTC. Amino acids: CASSILRLAGGPETQYF. The genes are TRBV12-3 or TRBV12-4 and TRBJ2-5; 14 nucleotides match TRBD2. The V gene end was trimmed by 5 bases and the J gene end by 4 bases; junction bases not matched to a gene: 9. The CDR3 runs to 17 residues.